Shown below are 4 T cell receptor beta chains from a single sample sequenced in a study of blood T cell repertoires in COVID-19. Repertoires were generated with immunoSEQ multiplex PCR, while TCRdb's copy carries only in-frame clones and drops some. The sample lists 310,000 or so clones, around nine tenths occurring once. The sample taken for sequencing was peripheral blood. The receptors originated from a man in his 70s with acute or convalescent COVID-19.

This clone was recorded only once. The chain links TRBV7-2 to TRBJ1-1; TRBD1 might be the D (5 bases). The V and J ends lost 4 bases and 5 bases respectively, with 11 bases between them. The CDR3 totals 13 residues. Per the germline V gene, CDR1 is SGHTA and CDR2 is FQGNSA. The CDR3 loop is CASSSGRGTEAFF. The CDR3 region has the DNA TGTGCCAGCAGCTCCGGTCGGGGGACTGAAGCTTTCTTT.

The CDR3 loop reads CASSPQAGADTQYF. The CDR3 nucleotides read TGTGCCAGCAGTCCTCAAGCGGGAGCAGATACGCAGTATTTT. The rearrangement links TRBV6-5 to TRBJ2-3, with TRBD2 identical over 8 bases. J was trimmed by 4 bases and V by 5 bases; bases with no gene match: 5. CDR1 and CDR2 from the germline V gene are MNHEY and SVGAGI. The CDR3 runs to 14 residues.

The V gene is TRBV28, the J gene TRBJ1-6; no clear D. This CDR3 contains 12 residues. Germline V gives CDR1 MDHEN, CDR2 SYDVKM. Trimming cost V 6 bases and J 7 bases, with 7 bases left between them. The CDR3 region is CASRNGNSPLHF. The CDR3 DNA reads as TGTGCCAGCAGAAACGGGAATTCACCCCTCCACTTT.

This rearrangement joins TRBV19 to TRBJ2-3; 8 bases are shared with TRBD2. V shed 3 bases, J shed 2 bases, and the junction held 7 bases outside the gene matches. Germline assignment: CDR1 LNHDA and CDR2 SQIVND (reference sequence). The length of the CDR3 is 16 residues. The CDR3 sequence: CASSISVAGLTDTQYF. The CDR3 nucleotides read TGTGCCAGTAGTATTTCGGTAGCGGGACTCACAGATACGCAGTATTTT.